The following is a TCR beta chain sequence with its context. Antigen specificity is unknown. Separation from the roughly 690-subject first cohort characterized the roughly 130-subject validation cohort, to which the donors belonged. CDR3 length equals 13 residues. Germline V gene lookup returns CDR1 SGHRS and CDR2 YFSETQ. V shed 5 bases and J 3 bases; nucleotides not matched to a gene: 4. Clones were sequenced by immunoSEQ multiplex PCR, and TCRdb holds only the in-frame ones, with some missing. The sample shows 130,000 to 150,000 clones, about nine tenths of them seen only once. The data originate from a study of cytomegalovirus exposure and HLA in healthy donors. Study findings and constraints: Subsequent analysis found a tendency for first-cohort TCR clusters to co-occur within the 120 or so validation repertoires. There were about 160 TCR beta chains listed as cytomegalovirus-associated.

Sequencing was done on a sample of PBMCs. This sequence was found in a woman aged 30 to 39 in good health and CMV-seropositive. The gene calls are TRBV5-1 and TRBJ1-1, with 7 bases fitting TRBD1. For the CDR3, the DNA is TGCGCCAGCAGAGGGGGCTGGGACACTGAAGCTTTCTTT. Its translation is CASRGGWDTEAFF.